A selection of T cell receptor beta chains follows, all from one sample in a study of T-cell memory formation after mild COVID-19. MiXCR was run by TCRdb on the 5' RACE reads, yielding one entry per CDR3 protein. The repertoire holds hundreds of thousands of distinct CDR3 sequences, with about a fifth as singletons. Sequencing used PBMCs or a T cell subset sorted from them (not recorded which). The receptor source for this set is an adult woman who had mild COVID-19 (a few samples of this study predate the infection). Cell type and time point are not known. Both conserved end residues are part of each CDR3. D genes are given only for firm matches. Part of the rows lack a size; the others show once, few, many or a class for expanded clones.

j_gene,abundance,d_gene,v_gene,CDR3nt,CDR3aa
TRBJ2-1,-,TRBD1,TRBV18,TGTGCCAGCTCACCACTCCCGACAGGGTCGGATGAGCAGTTCTTC,CASSPLPTGSDEQFF
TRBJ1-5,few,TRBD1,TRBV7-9,TGTGCCAGCAGCTTAGAAAGTGACTGGACAGGGGACCAGCCCCAGCATTTT,CASSLESDWTGDQPQHF
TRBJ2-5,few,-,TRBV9,TGTGCCAGCAGCGTAGGTGCAGGAGAAGAGACCCAGTACTTC,CASSVGAGEETQYF
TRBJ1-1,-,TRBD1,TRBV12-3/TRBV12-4,TGTGCCAGCAGTTGGACAGGGGCCAATGAAGCTTTCTTT,CASSWTGANEAFF
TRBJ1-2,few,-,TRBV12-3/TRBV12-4,TGTGCCAGCAGTTTCACGGGTTCAGGGGCGGGTCGCTACACCTTC,CASSFTGSGAGRYTF
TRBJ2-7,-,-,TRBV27,TGTGCCAGCAGTTTATCTCCTCGTTATGGGGACCGCAACGAGCAGTACTTC,CASSLSPRYGDRNEQYF
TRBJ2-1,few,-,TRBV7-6,TGTGCCAGCAGCTCCCACAGGGAGCAGTTCTTC,CASSSHREQFF
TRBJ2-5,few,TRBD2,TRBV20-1,TGCAGTGCCCCGAAGGGGACTAGCGGGGCTAGGGGGGAGACCCAGTACTTC,CSAPKGTSGARGETQYF
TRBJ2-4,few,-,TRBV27,TGTGCCAGCAGTTTATCAGGGTCGAACATTCAGTACTTC,CASSLSGSNIQYF
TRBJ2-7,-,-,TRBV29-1,TGCAGCGTTGTAGCCAGGGCACGCGAGCAGTACTTC,CSVVARAREQYF
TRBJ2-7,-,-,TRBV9,TGTGCCAGCAGCCCAGGACAGCTAGGCTACGAGCAGTACTTC,CASSPGQLGYEQYF
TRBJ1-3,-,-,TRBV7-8,TGTGCCAGCAGCTTAGATGGACATCGGCTTTATTTT,CASSLDGHRLYF
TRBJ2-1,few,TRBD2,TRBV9,TGTGCCAGCAGCGTTGCCGGGACTAGCGCTTCCAATGAGCAGTTCTTC,CASSVAGTSASNEQFF
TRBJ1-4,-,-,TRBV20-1,TGCAGTGCCAGGACAGTAGGAGGCCCTAATGAAAAACTGTTTTTT,CSARTVGGPNEKLFF
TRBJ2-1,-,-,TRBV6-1,TGTGCCAGCAGTCCCTTGGTGAATGAGCAGTTCTTC,CASSPLVNEQFF
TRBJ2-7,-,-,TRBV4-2,TGTGCCAGCAGCCAAGATCTGGACTCCTACGAGCAGTACTTC,CASSQDLDSYEQYF
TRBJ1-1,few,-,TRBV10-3,TGTGCCATCAGTGAGTCGGGAGTGAACACTGAAGCTTTCTTT,CAISESGVNTEAFF
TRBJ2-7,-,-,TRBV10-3,TGTGCCATCAGTGAGCAACAGGGCTCCTACGAGCAGTACTTC,CAISEQQGSYEQYF
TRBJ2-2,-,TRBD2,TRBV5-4,TGTGCCAGCAGCGGAACTAGCGGGGGAGACACCGGGGAGCTGTTTTTT,CASSGTSGGDTGELFF
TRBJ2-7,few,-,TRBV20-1,TGCAGTGCTAGCAGCGGAGTCTCCTACGAGCAGTACTTC,CSASSGVSYEQYF
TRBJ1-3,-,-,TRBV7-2,TGTGCCAGCAGCTTAGGACAGCCTGGAAACACCATATATTTT,CASSLGQPGNTIYF
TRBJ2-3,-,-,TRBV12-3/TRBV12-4,TGTGCCAGCGGATCTAGCGCGGCGGGGTCAGATACGCAGTATTTT,CASGSSAAGSDTQYF
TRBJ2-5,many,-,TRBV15,TGTGCCACCAGCAGAGACAGGGGAGAAGAGGAGACCCAGTACTTC,CATSRDRGEEETQYF
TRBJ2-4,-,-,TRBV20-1,TGCAGTGCTAGAGATTCGGCGAAAAAGGGGAGCATTCAGTACTTC,CSARDSAKKGSIQYF
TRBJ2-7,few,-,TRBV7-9,TGTGCCAGCAGCTTAGCGGGAAGGGGCGAGCAGTACTTC,CASSLAGRGEQYF
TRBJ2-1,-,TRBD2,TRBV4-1,TGCGCCAGCAGCCAAGAGCGTAGCGGGGGGGCTGGGGAGCAGTTCTTC,CASSQERSGGAGEQFF
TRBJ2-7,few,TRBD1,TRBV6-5,TGTGCCAGCAGACCGACAGGGGGCGAAGGCTACGAGCAGTACTTC,CASRPTGGEGYEQYF
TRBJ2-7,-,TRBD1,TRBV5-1,TGCGCCAGCAGCTGGGGGCCGGGACAGGGGCACTACGAGCAGTACTTC,CASSWGPGQGHYEQYF
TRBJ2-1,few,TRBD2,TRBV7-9,TGTGCCAGCAGTACACTAGCGGGCTACAATGAGCAGTTCTTC,CASSTLAGYNEQFF
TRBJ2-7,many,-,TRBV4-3,TGCGCCAGCAGCCAAGATAGGGGGGCTAGCTACGAGCAGTACTTC,CASSQDRGASYEQYF
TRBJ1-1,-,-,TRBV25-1,TGTGCCAGCAGTGAAGTCAGCCACACCCGGCGCACTGAAGCTTTCTTT,CASSEVSHTRRTEAFF
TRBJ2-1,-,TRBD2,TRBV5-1,TGCGCCAGCACCCTCAGCGGGGACTCCTACAATGAGCAGTTCTTC,CASTLSGDSYNEQFF
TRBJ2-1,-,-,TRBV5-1,TGCGCCAGCAGCCTAACCCCAGCCGCCAGGGATGAGCAGTTCTTC,CASSLTPAARDEQFF
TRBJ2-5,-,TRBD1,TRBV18,TGTGCCAGCTCACCACCGAATTCACGTCCCGGACAGGGTCCAGAGACCCAGTACTTC,CASSPPNSRPGQGPETQYF
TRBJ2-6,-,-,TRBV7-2,TGTGCCAGCATTTCCAACGTCCTGACTTTC,CASISNVLTF
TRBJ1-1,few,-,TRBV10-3,TGTGCCATCAGTAGGGCTAACACTGAAGCTTTCTTT,CAISRANTEAFF
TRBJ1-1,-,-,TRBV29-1,TGCAGCGTTGAAGTGTCTCTCCCCACTGAAGCTTTCTTT,CSVEVSLPTEAFF
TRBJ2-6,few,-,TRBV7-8,TGTGCCAGCAGTTATACTGGGGCCAACGTCCTGACTTTC,CASSYTGANVLTF
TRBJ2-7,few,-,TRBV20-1,TGCAGTGCTAGAGATCACGGGAGAGGTGGCTACGAGCAGTACTTC,CSARDHGRGGYEQYF
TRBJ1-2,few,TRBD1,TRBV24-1,TGTGCCACCAGTGATGTGTACAGGGGGCAAAGCGAGGGCTACACCTTC,CATSDVYRGQSEGYTF
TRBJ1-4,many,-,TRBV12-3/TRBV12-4,TGTGCCAGCAGTTTAGGAGATGGGGTGATGCTTCTTTCCACTAATGAAAAACTGTTTTTT,CASSLGDGVMLLSTNEKLFF
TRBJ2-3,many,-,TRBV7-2,TGTGCCAGCAGCTTATTATCAGCAGATACGCAGTATTTT,CASSLLSADTQYF
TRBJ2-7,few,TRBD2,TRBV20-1,TGCAGTGCTAGCGGGAGGGACTACGAGCAGTACTTC,CSASGRDYEQYF
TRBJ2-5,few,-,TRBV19,TGTGCCAGTAGGGAGGAAGAGACCCAGTACTTC,CASREEETQYF
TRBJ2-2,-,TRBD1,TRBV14,TGTGCCAGCAGCCTAGGAGACAGGGTAACCGGGGAGCTGTTTTTT,CASSLGDRVTGELFF
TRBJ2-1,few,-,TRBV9,TGTGCCAGCAGCCCCAGGGTGGCCGGGGGTAACAATGAGCAGTTCTTC,CASSPRVAGGNNEQFF
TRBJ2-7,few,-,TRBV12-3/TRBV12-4,TGTGCCAGCAGTGGAACAGGGCGCGAGCAGTACTTC,CASSGTGREQYF
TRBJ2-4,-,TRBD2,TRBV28,TGTGCCAGCAGTTCATTGGGGACTAGCGGGGTTAAAAACATTCAGTACTTC,CASSSLGTSGVKNIQYF
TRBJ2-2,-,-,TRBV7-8,TGTGCCAGCAGCTCCCTGGGGGGCAGGCAAAACACCGGGGAGCTGTTTTTT,CASSSLGGRQNTGELFF
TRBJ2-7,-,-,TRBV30,TGTGCCTGGAGTGTACAAGTAGGGCTGCGCTACGAGCAGTACTTC,CAWSVQVGLRYEQYF
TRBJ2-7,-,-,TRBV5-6,TGTGCCAGCAGCTTGTATGGACAGAGTATTTACGAGCAGTACTTC,CASSLYGQSIYEQYF